This T cell receptor (beta chain) originates from a study of cytomegalovirus exposure and HLA in healthy donors. The germline V gene encodes CDR1 SGHKS and CDR2 YYEKEE (reference sequence). With 1 base removed from V and 5 bases from J, the gap between germline ends came to 16 bases. The CDR3 has 16 residues. PCR employed 60 Vbeta and 13 Jbeta primers. Data came from immunoSEQ multiplex PCR; TCRdb stores just in-frame clones and leaves some out. The repertoire holds approximately 150,000 clones, with more than 70% as singletons. The chain recombines TRBV5-5 with TRBJ1-5; tentatively, D is TRBD1 (5 bases). The clonotype comes from a male donor in good health and CMV-seronegative. Sequences were obtained from PBMCs. CDR3 amino acids: CASSLFGGAVDQPQHF. As DNA, the CDR3 is TGTGCCAGCAGCTTGTTCGGGGGAGCTGTAGATCAGCCCCAGCATTTT.